This T cell receptor (beta chain) was retrieved from a study of T cell responses to AZD1222 COVID-19 vaccine. Study background: Second-dose timings of about 4 or about 12 weeks were pooled. Overall study findings and caveats: Baseline seropositivity characterized only a handful of AZD1222 recipients. Donors, mostly white British, included more females; clonal diversity was possibly underestimated. Two AZD1222 doses significantly raised spike-specific TCR breadth and depth over controls.

Comments on this clone: As yet, its antigen is unknown.

Some clones are missing from TCRdb's copy, which holds only in-frame ones; the method was immunoSEQ multiplex PCR. This sample carries 150,000 to 200,000 clones, just over 90% of them seen once, and the ten largest clones take about 4%. V shed 3 bases and J shed 6 bases, with 21 bases lying between them. Germline CDR1 MDHEN, CDR2 SYDVKM. CDR3 size: 17 residues. This receptor was obtained from an adult in good health. Material: peripheral blood, obtained on day 0 of AZD1222 vaccination. The chain couples TRBV28 to TRBJ1-3; unclear D gene. The CDR3 DNA follows: TGTGCCAGCAGTTTGTTTTCACGGGATATAGGCGAAAACACCATATATTTT. This codes for CASSLFSRDIGENTIYF.